The 30 T cell receptor beta chains reported below all come from one sample, sequenced in a study of beta chain features in type 1 diabetes. Expressed TCRB transcripts were sequenced because the isolated RNA had all been reverse transcribed beforehand. Assay used: immunoSEQ multiplex PCR; TCRdb lists only in-frame clones, some missing. The data contain 900,000 or so clones, 15% to 20% of them seen just once; the ten biggest clones take up 0.023%. The specimen sequenced was naive CD4+ T cells from blood. These receptor sequences come from a woman aged 18-35 years in good health.

This clone was seen a few times. This chain links TRBV7-3 with TRBJ2-5; no reliable D call. In germline, CDR1 is SGHTA, CDR2 FQGTGA. This CDR3 contains 13 residues. V lost 2 bases and J 5 bases, leaving 9 bases between the germline ends. The CDR3 DNA reads TGTGCCAGCAGCTTACAGCTCAGCGAGACCCAGTACTTC. Amino acid sequence: CASSLQLSETQYF.

Only a few counts were recorded for this clone. The chain employs TRBV11-2 and TRBJ1-4; 9 nucleotides line up with TRBD1. Trimming took 7 bases from V and 14 from J; bases not matched to a gene: 8. Germline lookup yields CDR1 SGHAT and CDR2 FQNNGV. This CDR3 is built from 12 residues. CDR3 nucleotide sequence: TGTGCCAGCACCCCCGGGACAGGGTCTCTGTTTTTT. It translates to CASTPGTGSLFF.

This sequence joins TRBV11-3 and TRBJ1-2; the D gene is possibly TRBD1 (6 bases). The CDR3 totals 17 residues. The germline V gene encodes CDR1 SGHNT and CDR2 YENEEA. Trimming removed 5 bases from V and 1 base from J, with 20 bases in between. The CDR3 region is CASSRPGTLPINYGYTF. CDR3 sequence (DNA): TGTGCCAGCAGCCGCCCCGGGACACTACCAATTAACTATGGCTACACCTTC.

The chain is built from TRBV10-3 and TRBJ2-7; D is ambiguous. CDR1 and CDR2 from the germline V gene are ENHRY and SYGVKD. The V gene lost 0 bases and the J gene lost 6 bases, with 18 bases spanning the gap. This CDR3 is 16 amino acids long. The CDR3 DNA is TGTGCCATCAGTGAGTCGTTCGCCACCCAAAGTTTCGAGCAGTACTTC. This encodes CAISESFATQSFEQYF.

There are a few counts of this clone. The rearrangement links TRBV5-4 to TRBJ2-1; 7 bases line up with TRBD2. Trimming took 5 bases from V and 4 from J; bases not matched to a gene: 15. Germline values: CDR1 SGHNT, CDR2 YYREEE (reference sequence). CDR3 length equals 17 residues. CDR3 in DNA: TGTGCCAGCAGACCCCGCACAGGCCGGGGGGTTTACAATGAGCAGTTCTTC. This gives the protein CASRPRTGRGVYNEQFF.

The V gene is TRBV28, the J gene TRBJ2-6, with D unclear. The CDR3 loop spans 13 amino acids. Germline V gene data show CDR1 as MDHEN and CDR2 as SYDVKM. Trimming took 6 bases from V and 3 from J, leaving 6 bases between them. Here the CDR3 reads CASSVGGANVLTF. The CDR3 bases are TGTGCCAGCAGCGTCGGTGGGGCCAACGTCCTGACTTTC.

This clone was detected once. The V call is TRBV5-4, the J call TRBJ2-2; D gene unclear. The germline CDR1 and CDR2 sequences are SGHNT and YYREEE (reference sequence). Trimming pared 4 bases from V and 5 bases from J, leaving 12 bases between. The CDR3 runs to 14 residues. In DNA form, the CDR3 reads TGTGCCAGCAGCAGGACCTTAGGTACCGGGGAGCTGTTTTTT. Translating it yields CASSRTLGTGELFF.

This clone was counted a few times. The chain joins TRBV7-9 to TRBJ2-7; tentatively, D is TRBD1 or TRBD2 (5 bases each). Per germline, CDR1 SEHNR and CDR2 FQNEAQ (reference sequence). The CDR3 contains 13 residues. V lost 8 bases to trimming and J lost 2 bases, with 13 bases between them. The CDR3 is CASGRDGPYEQYF. CDR3 in DNA: TGTGCCAGCGGACGGGACGGACCCTACGAGCAGTACTTC. The full variable domain, completed using reference TRBV7-9 and TRBJ2-7, is DTGVSQNPRHKITKRGQNVTFRCDPISEHNRLYWYRQTLGQGPEFLTYFQNEAQLEKSRLLSDRFSAERPKGSFSTLEIQRTEQGDSAMYLCASGRDGPYEQYFGPGTRLTVT.

This clone was seen repeatedly, ten times or more. This chain uses TRBV4-3 with TRBJ2-1, with 7 bases aligning to TRBD2. Germline CDR1 reads LGHNA; CDR2 reads YSLEER. This CDR3 comprises 15 residues. The J segment lost 0 bases and the V segment lost 5 bases, leaving 4 bases of the junction unmatched. CDR3 region: CASSYRDYSYNEQFF. The CDR3 DNA reads TGCGCCAGCAGCTACCGGGACTACTCCTACAATGAGCAGTTCTTC.

J is TRBJ2-5 and V is TRBV28; 8 positions match TRBD2. This CDR3 is 16 amino acids long. Germline CDR1 reads MDHEN; CDR2 reads SYDVKM. V gave up 3 bases and J gave up 7 bases; unmatched junction bases: 13. The CDR3 coding sequence is TGTGCCAGCAGTTTGACCAGCGGGAGAGGAATTGGGACCCAGTACTTC. Its protein is CASSLTSGRGIGTQYF.

This clone was detected only a few times. V gene TRBV5-1 combines with J gene TRBJ2-6; 10 nucleotides match TRBD1. V was pared by 4 bases and J by 0 bases, with 7 bases of the junction left unmatched. The CDR3 runs 18 residues. The germline V gene encodes CDR1 SGHRS and CDR2 YFSETQ. CDR3 in DNA: TGCGCCAGCAGCCCGGCCCGGGACAGGGGCTCTGGGGCCAACGTCCTGACTTTC. Protein sequence: CASSPARDRGSGANVLTF. Supplemented by reference TRBV5-1 and TRBJ2-6, the full variable domain reads KAGVTQTPRYLIKTRGQQVTLSCSPISGHRSVSWYQQTPGQGLQFLFEYFSETQRNKGNFPGRFSGRQFSNSRSEMNVSTLELGDSALYLCASSPARDRGSGANVLTFGAGSRLTVL.

A few counts support this clone. V and J are TRBV19 and TRBJ2-3, with TRBD2 identical over 7 bases. Germline V gene data show CDR1 as LNHDA and CDR2 as SQIVND (reference sequence). The CDR3 spans 14 residues. The J segment lost 6 bases and the V segment lost 4 bases, leaving 7 bases of the junction unmatched. CDR3 region: CASSSGSREDTQYF. CDR3 coding DNA: TGTGCCAGTAGTAGCGGGAGCAGGGAGGATACGCAGTATTTT.

In its sample, this clone was seen a few times. The CDR3 here is CASSPVFSPGAARQYF. For the CDR3, the DNA is TGTGCCAGCAGCCCCGTATTTAGTCCAGGTGCAGCGCGGCAGTACTTC. The chain couples TRBV11-2 to TRBJ2-7, with unresolved D. This CDR3 is built from 16 residues. The germline V and J ends were trimmed by 5 bases and 9 bases, with 26 bases remaining between them. CDR1 is SGHAT, CDR2 FQNNGV, per germline.

The chain recombines TRBV28 with TRBJ2-2; no reliable D call. The CDR3 sequence is 12 residues long. The V gene lost 7 bases and the J gene lost 6 bases, with 9 bases spanning the gap. CDR1 MDHEN and CDR2 SYDVKM come from the germline V gene. CDR3 in amino acids: CASNKGPGELFF. DNA of the CDR3: TGTGCCAGCAATAAGGGCCCCGGGGAGCTGTTTTTT.

Details on this clone: Other DNA sequences within the sample encode an identical CDR3. V and J are TRBV7-2 and TRBJ2-3, with D possibly being TRBD1 (6 bases). The CDR3 covers 13 residues. The germline V and J ends were trimmed by 2 bases and 3 bases, with 6 bases remaining between them. CDR1 is SGHTA, CDR2 FQGNSA, per germline. The CDR3 region has the DNA TGTGCCAGCAGCTTACAGGGGACAGATACGCAGTATTTT. This gives the protein CASSLQGTDTQYF.

This clone was observed a few times. This chain connects TRBV5-6 to TRBJ2-1; 13 bases match TRBD2. The V segment lost 4 bases and the J segment 15 bases; nucleotides outside the gene matches: 10. Germline CDR1 SGHDT, CDR2 YYEEEE. This CDR3 is 14 amino acids long. This CDR3 reads CASSRSGLAGALFF. The DNA of the CDR3 is TGTGCCAGCAGCCGAAGCGGACTAGCGGGAGCGTTGTTCTTC.

V gene TRBV5-1 combines with J gene TRBJ2-5; 8 positions match TRBD1. The J segment lost 5 bases and the V segment lost 0 bases, leaving 3 bases of the junction unmatched. The germline V gene has CDR1 SGHRS and CDR2 YFSETQ. The CDR3 has 14 residues. The CDR3 DNA reads as TGCGCCAGCAGCTTGGGACAGGGGTGGGAGACCCAGTACTTC. This codes for CASSLGQGWETQYF.

This clone was observed a few times. The chain has TRBV11-2 and TRBJ2-5; TRBD2 aligns across 10 bases. CDR1 and CDR2 (germline): SGHAT, FQNNGV. There are 16 residues in the CDR3. With 2 bases clipped from V and 5 bases from J, the junction kept 8 bases outside the gene matches. CDR3 sequence (DNA): TGTGCCAGCAGCTTACAGGCTAGCGGGAGTGGCGAGACCCAGTACTTC. The encoded protein is CASSLQASGSGETQYF.

V usage is TRBV18 and J usage is TRBJ1-5, with 7 bases identical to TRBD1. Germline-derived CDR1 and CDR2 are KGHSH and LQKENI. V dropped 2 bases and J dropped 5; count of bases not matched to a gene: 9. CDR3 length equals 16 residues. The CDR3 protein is CASSPRDSGFHQPQHF. DNA of the CDR3: TGTGCCAGCTCACCAAGGGACAGCGGGTTTCATCAGCCCCAGCATTTT.

This clone has just a few counts. The V call is TRBV15, the J call TRBJ2-1; D may be TRBD1 (5 bases). V lost 5 bases, J lost 3 bases, and 8 bases lay in between. Germline V lookup: CDR1 LNHNV, CDR2 YYDKDF (reference sequence). This CDR3 is 13 amino acids long. CDR3 DNA: TGTGCCACCAGCCAGGGATACTACAATGAGCAGTTCTTC. Translated, it gives CATSQGYYNEQFF.

This clone was recorded a few times. The V gene is TRBV10-3, the J gene TRBJ2-5; 13 nucleotides align to TRBD2. The CDR3 consists of 14 residues. Germline values: CDR1 ENHRY, CDR2 SYGVKD. J gave up 7 bases and V 5 bases, and 4 bases lay outside the gene matches. CDR3 in amino acids: CAISNGTSGVTQYF. The CDR3 nucleotides are TGTGCCATCAGTAACGGGACTAGCGGGGTGACCCAGTACTTC.

V is TRBV15 and J is TRBJ2-7; the match to TRBD1 covers 8 bases. The ends lost 3 bases at V and 6 bases at J; junction bases unmatched: 4. The CDR3 is made up of 13 amino acids. Germline lookup yields CDR1 LNHNV and CDR2 YYDKDF (reference sequence). The CDR3 reads CATSSWTGSEQYF. The CDR3 DNA is TGTGCCACCAGCAGCTGGACAGGGAGCGAGCAGTACTTC.

The rearrangement links TRBV9 to TRBJ2-7, with a tentative D call TRBD2 (5 bases). This CDR3 spans 15 amino acids. V was shortened by 3 bases and J by 2 bases, with 15 bases between the two germline ends. Germline assignment: CDR1 SGDLS and CDR2 YYNGEE. DNA of the CDR3: TGTGCCAGCAGCGCCGGCCCCCCGGGAACCTACGAGCAGTACTTC. Translation gives CASSAGPPGTYEQYF.

The chain carries TRBV9 and TRBJ2-5, with D possibly matching TRBD1 (6 bases). The CDR3 runs 15 residues. Looked up from germline, CDR1 is SGDLS and CDR2 is YYNGEE. Trimming stripped 4 bases from V and 4 bases from J, with 17 bases between. The chain's CDR3 is CASSPNTGLGETQYF. The CDR3 region has the DNA TGTGCCAGCAGCCCAAACACAGGGCTCGGAGAGACCCAGTACTTC.

This clone has only a few counts. The chain employs TRBV4-1 and TRBJ1-2, with D unresolved. V gave up 3 bases and J gave up 3 bases, with 14 bases separating them. Germline V CDR1 and CDR2: MGHRA, YSYEKL. The CDR3 consists of 15 residues. The CDR3 bases are TGCGCCAGCAGCCAGGCTTCTGGGTACGACTATGGCTACACCTTC. Amino acids: CASSQASGYDYGYTF.

This sequence joins TRBV15 and TRBJ1-1; D gene unclear. The CDR3 is 14 amino acids. V shed 2 bases and J shed 3 bases, with 10 bases lying between them. The germline V gene has CDR1 LNHNV and CDR2 YYDKDF (reference sequence). In nucleotides, the CDR3 is TGTGCCACCAGCAGACCCCTTCGGGACACTGAAGCTTTCTTT. Translation gives CATSRPLRDTEAFF.

This chain joins TRBV7-2 and TRBJ1-4; D is possibly TRBD1 (5 bases). V was pared by 5 bases and J by 6 bases, with 19 bases between. Germline loops: CDR1 SGHTA, CDR2 FQGNSA. This CDR3 spans 16 amino acids. The CDR3 DNA reads TGTGCCAGCAGCCCAGGGTACCAGGAGGTCTATGAAAAACTGTTTTTT. Amino acids: CASSPGYQEVYEKLFF.

This clone appeared a few times. The V gene is TRBV15, the J gene TRBJ2-2; D is perhaps TRBD1 (6 bases). Trimming cost V 7 bases and J 0 bases, with 15 bases left between them. CDR1 is LNHNV and CDR2 is YYDKDF in the germline V gene (reference sequence). This CDR3 is 16 amino acids long. The CDR3 nucleotides read TGTGCCACCACCCCTGACAGGAACGCGAACACCGGGGAGCTGTTTTTT. It encodes CATTPDRNANTGELFF.

The chain links TRBV2 to TRBJ2-2; D may be TRBD2 (6 bases). V was trimmed by 3 bases and J by 5 bases, leaving 10 bases between them. CDR1 SNHLY and CDR2 FYNNEI come from the germline V gene. The CDR3 has 14 residues. The CDR3 DNA reads as TGTGCCAGCAGTGAGAGGGAGGAAACCGGGGAGCTGTTTTTT. Amino acids: CASSEREETGELFF.

This clone was counted between two and nine times. This chain connects TRBV5-8 to TRBJ2-3, with 7 bases identical to TRBD2. Germline V gene sequence: CDR1 SGHTS, CDR2 YDEGEE. This CDR3 region has 15 residues. The V gene end was trimmed by 3 bases and the J gene end by 6 bases; junction bases not matched to a gene: 10. CDR3 region: CASSSLTSWGDTQYF. The CDR3 nucleotides read TGTGCCAGCAGCTCCCTGACTAGCTGGGGGGATACGCAGTATTTT.